These T cell receptor beta chains were read from a single sample in a study of CD8 T cells in Susac syndrome. TCRdb used MiXCR to reprocess the immunoSEQ multiplex PCR reads, holding one entry per CDR3 protein. This sample has some 180,000 distinct CDR3 sequences, with over 90% found just once. The sequenced sample was CD4+ T cells from PBMCs. These receptors all stem from a human donor with Susac syndrome. The CDR3 runs from the conserved cysteine through the conserved F or W. Size is stated for part of the rows, as once, few or many counts, or as a class when the clone is expanded.

v_call	j_call	clone_size	cdr3_aa
TRBV15	TRBJ1-2	NA	CATSDRAPSLGYTF
TRBV29-1	TRBJ2-7	NA	CSVEVGVWGANEQYF
TRBV10-3	TRBJ2-7	NA	CATGSDSLNEQYF
TRBV7-2	TRBJ2-7	once	CASSHSEGGEQYF
TRBV7-8	TRBJ2-5	NA	CASSLPSRETQYF
TRBV5-6	TRBJ2-1	NA	CASSLETNYNEQFF
TRBV18	TRBJ2-7	NA	CASSAATGGYEQYF
TRBV4-2	TRBJ1-6	NA	CASSQENSPLHF
TRBV29-1	TRBJ1-1	NA	CSVTFTGNTEAFF
TRBV25-1	TRBJ2-5	NA	CASSDPRAGTRGAQYF
TRBV6-2/TRBV6-3	TRBJ2-7	NA	CASQGFVHEQYF
TRBV5-4	TRBJ2-2	NA	CASSPRPGDTGELFF
TRBV7-2	TRBJ2-1	NA	CASDRGTSGGQFF
TRBV11-2	TRBJ2-7	NA	CASSPGDLTTFRWYEQYF
TRBV20-1	TRBJ1-2	NA	CSARVNRDYGYTF
TRBV3-1	TRBJ2-1	NA	CASYGRGYNEQFF
TRBV5-1	TRBJ2-2	NA	CASSYVITGELFF
TRBV10-3	TRBJ1-6	NA	CAISESADSSPLHF
TRBV7-2	TRBJ2-7	NA	CASSLNWRSSYEQYF
TRBV29-1	TRBJ2-3	NA	CSVMGDTDTQYF